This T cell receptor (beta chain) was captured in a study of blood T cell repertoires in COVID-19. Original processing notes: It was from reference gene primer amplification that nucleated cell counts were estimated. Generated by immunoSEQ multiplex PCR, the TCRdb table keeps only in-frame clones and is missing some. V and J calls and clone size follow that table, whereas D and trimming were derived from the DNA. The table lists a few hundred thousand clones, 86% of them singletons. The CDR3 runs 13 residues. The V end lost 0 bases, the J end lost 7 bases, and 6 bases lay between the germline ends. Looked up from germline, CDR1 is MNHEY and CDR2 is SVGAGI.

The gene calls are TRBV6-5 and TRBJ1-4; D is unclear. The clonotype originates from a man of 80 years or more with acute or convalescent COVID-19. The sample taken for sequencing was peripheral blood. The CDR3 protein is CASSYSGGEKLFF. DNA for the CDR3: TGTGCCAGCAGTTACTCGGGAGGTGAAAAACTGTTTTTT.